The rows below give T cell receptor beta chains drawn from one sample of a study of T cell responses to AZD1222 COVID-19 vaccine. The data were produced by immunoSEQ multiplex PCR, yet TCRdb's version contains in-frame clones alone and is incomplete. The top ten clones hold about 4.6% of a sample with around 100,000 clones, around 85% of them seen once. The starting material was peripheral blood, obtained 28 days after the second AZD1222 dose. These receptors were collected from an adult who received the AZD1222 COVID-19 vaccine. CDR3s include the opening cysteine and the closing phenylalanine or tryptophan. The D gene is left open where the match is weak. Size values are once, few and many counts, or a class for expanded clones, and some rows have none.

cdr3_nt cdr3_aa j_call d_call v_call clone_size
TGTGCCAGCAGCCAAGAGGGGGCAGGTGGCGGGGCCAACGTCCTGACTTTC CASSQEGAGGGANVLTF TRBJ2-6 NA TRBV4-2 NA
TGTGCCAGCAGCTTGATGGCGCGGCGGGTATCATTAACACAAGAGACCCAGTACTTC CASSLMARRVSLTQETQYF TRBJ2-5 NA TRBV5-6 NA
TGCGCCAGCAGTGAAAGGGGAGGCACAGATACGCAGTATTTT CASSERGGTDTQYF TRBJ2-3 NA TRBV10-1 NA
TGTGCCAGTAGTATCGGACAGGGATACACTGAAGCTTTCTTT CASSIGQGYTEAFF TRBJ1-1 TRBD1 TRBV19 few
TGCGCCAGCAGCCCGTTAGGGGCGGGCGGTATCTACACCTTC CASSPLGAGGIYTF TRBJ1-2 NA TRBV4-1 NA
TGTGCCAGTAGCCTACGACCCACCTACGAGCAGTACTTC CASSLRPTYEQYF TRBJ2-7 NA TRBV19 NA
TGTGCCAGCCGGCTTTTCGAGGGGGCGGCGGAGACCCAGTACTTC CASRLFEGAAETQYF TRBJ2-5 TRBD1 TRBV6-5 NA
TGTGCCAGCAGTTATGACAGGGGCTACACAGATACGCAGTATTTT CASSYDRGYTDTQYF TRBJ2-3 TRBD1 TRBV6-6 few
TGTGCCAGTAGTATAGCCCGTTTCTCCTACGAGCAGTACTTC CASSIARFSYEQYF TRBJ2-7 NA TRBV19 NA
TGTGCCAGCACCATAGACAGGGGGGTTTACAATGAGCAGTTCTTC CASTIDRGVYNEQFF TRBJ2-1 TRBD1 TRBV28 NA
TGTGCCAGCAGCCCGGGCTGGGGGAATCAGCCCCAGCATTTT CASSPGWGNQPQHF TRBJ1-5 NA TRBV11-2 NA
TGTGCCAGCAGCTTTGGCCCAACCTACGAGCAGTACTTC CASSFGPTYEQYF TRBJ2-7 NA TRBV7-3 NA
TGTGCCAGCAGCTCTGCCCCAAGGGAGAACTATGGCTACACCTTC CASSSAPRENYGYTF TRBJ1-2 NA TRBV7-9 NA
TGTGCCAGCTCATTAACAGGGGTAGGTCAGCCCCAGCATTTT CASSLTGVGQPQHF TRBJ1-5 TRBD1 TRBV18 NA
TGCAGCGTTGTAGTCTCTGAAGCTTTCTTT CSVVVSEAFF TRBJ1-1 NA TRBV29-1 once
TGTGCTAGCAGCTTAGAGGCGTCTAGCGGGAGGAATGAGCAGTTCTTC CASSLEASSGRNEQFF TRBJ2-1 TRBD2 TRBV7-7 NA
TGTGCCTGGAGTGTTGTTCGGGGGGGCGAAAAACTGTTTTTT CAWSVVRGGEKLFF TRBJ1-4 NA TRBV30 NA
TGTGCCAGCAGCCAGGGACAGGGGTATGGCTACACCTTC CASSQGQGYGYTF TRBJ1-2 TRBD1 TRBV16 once
TGTGCCAGCAGCAGATCAACAGGGAACGAGCAGTACTTC CASSRSTGNEQYF TRBJ2-7 NA TRBV5-4 NA
TGTGCCAGTTCTAGGGACAGGGGGTACGAGCAGTACTTC CASSRDRGYEQYF TRBJ2-7 TRBD1 TRBV19 NA
TGCAGCGGGAGGTTTGGGACTAGCGGGAGAAGGGGGCAGTTCTTC CSGRFGTSGRRGQFF TRBJ2-1 TRBD2 TRBV29-1 NA
TGTGCCAGCTCCCCCGGGCTAGGGAATGAGCAGTTCTTC CASSPGLGNEQFF TRBJ2-1 NA TRBV18 NA
TGTGCCAGCAGTACAGCACAGGGAGCAAAACTGTTTTTT CASSTAQGAKLFF TRBJ1-4 NA TRBV12-3/TRBV12-4 NA
TGCGCCAGCAGCCAAGAAGGGACAGGGCATCAGCCCCAGCATTTT CASSQEGTGHQPQHF TRBJ1-5 TRBD1 TRBV4-1 NA